The 19 T cell receptor beta chains reported below all come from one sample, sequenced in a study of T cell responses to AZD1222 COVID-19 vaccine. Clones were read by immunoSEQ multiplex PCR, and TCRdb kept only the in-frame ones, dropping some. The repertoire includes about 150,000 clones, roughly 94% of them detected once, and roughly 1.3% sits in the top ten. Here the sequenced sample was peripheral blood, taken on day 0 of AZD1222 vaccination. The origin of the receptors is an adult in good health.

The V gene is TRBV21-1, the J gene TRBJ2-1; the table's D call, TRBD2, has no DNA check behind it. TRBV21-1 has pseudogene status. The CDR3 is made up of 14 amino acids. The CDR3: CASSKVGFSGLALF. In DNA, the CDR3 is TGTGCCAGCAGCAAAGTCGGATTCTCGGGACTAGCGCTCTTC.

The genes are TRBV7-2 and TRBJ2-3; D gene uncertain. Trimming pared 3 bases from V and 2 bases from J, leaving 9 bases between. CDR1 is SGHTA, CDR2 FQGNSA, per germline. The CDR3 runs to 14 residues. DNA of the CDR3: TGTGCCAGCAGCTTCTCGGTCGACACAGATACGCAGTATTTT. Translating gives CASSFSVDTDTQYF.

The rearrangement links TRBV19 to TRBJ1-1; D ambiguous. V was shortened by 8 bases and J by 3 bases, with 19 bases between the two germline ends. Germline V gene lookup returns CDR1 LNHDA and CDR2 SQIVND (reference sequence). CDR3 length equals 15 residues. CDR3 in DNA: TGTGCCAGTCGCCCTGGATCCCCCTGGCACACTGAAGCTTTCTTT. Its protein product is CASRPGSPWHTEAFF.

DNA for the CDR3: TGTGCCAGCAGTTTGGGACAGCACAATGAGCAGTTCTTC. Protein sequence: CASSLGQHNEQFF. The rearrangement joins TRBV6-1 to TRBJ2-1; the match to TRBD1 covers 7 bases. Looked up from germline, CDR1 is MNHNS and CDR2 is SASEGT. V shed 5 bases and J 5 bases; nucleotides not matched to a gene: 3. The CDR3 sequence is 13 residues long.

The rearrangement joins TRBV12-3 or TRBV12-4 to TRBJ2-2; D not resolved. The CDR3 has 13 residues. The V end was cut by 10 bases, the J end by 1 base, with 10 bases between. CDR3 DNA sequence: TGTGCCACCCGAGTCCAGAACACCGGGGAGCTGTTTTTT. This sequence encodes CATRVQNTGELFF.

The chain carries TRBV5-6 and TRBJ1-2; TRBD1 matches at 11 bases. The CDR3 consists of 17 residues. Germline CDR1 SGHDT, CDR2 YYEEEE. After removal of 4 bases from V and 4 bases from J, the junction contained 12 bases not matched to a gene. The DNA of the CDR3 is TGTGCCAGCAGCCCTGGGACAGGGGGTAAAGGGCTCTATGGCTACACCTTC. It is translated as CASSPGTGGKGLYGYTF.

The chain uses TRBV2 and TRBJ2-1, with TRBD1 identical over 8 bases. CDR1 is SNHLY and CDR2 is FYNNEI in the germline V gene. V lost 5 bases, J lost 6 bases, and 3 bases stayed unmatched. This CDR3 has 13 amino acids. Here the CDR3 reads CASSPGTGNEQFF. The CDR3 DNA follows: TGTGCCAGCAGTCCCGGGACAGGCAATGAGCAGTTCTTC.

This clone was picked up one time. V is TRBV19 and J is TRBJ1-1, with D perhaps matching TRBD1 (5 bases). Between the trimmed V and J ends, which lost 5 bases and 5 bases, there was a span of 9 bases. The CDR3 has 12 residues. Germline-derived CDR1 and CDR2 are LNHDA and SQIVND (reference sequence). CDR3 region: CASSFRTTEAFF. The CDR3 DNA reads as TGTGCCAGTAGTTTTAGGACAACTGAAGCTTTCTTT.

The chain is built from TRBV19 and TRBJ1-5; D is undetermined. This CDR3 comprises 16 residues. V shed 3 bases and J shed 0 bases, with 12 bases lying between them. CDR1 is LNHDA, CDR2 SQIVND, per germline (reference sequence). The CDR3, as DNA: TGTGCCAGTAGTATTTTTGGGCAGTTTAGCAATCAGCCCCAGCATTTT. Its translation: CASSIFGQFSNQPQHF.

The chain joins TRBV27 to TRBJ2-1; a possible D gene is TRBD1 (5 bases). Germline V gene lookup returns CDR1 MNHEY and CDR2 SMNVEV (reference sequence). The CDR3 is 12 residues long. The ends were cut back, 2 bases at V and 7 bases at J, with 6 bases in the middle. CDR3 in DNA: TGTGCCAGCAGTTTAACAGGAAATGAGCAGTTCTTC. Its protein is CASSLTGNEQFF.

The V and J genes are TRBV18 and TRBJ1-3, with 7 bases matching TRBD1. This CDR3 has 15 amino acids. Germline CDR1 is KGHSH and CDR2 is LQKENI. J was trimmed by 0 bases and V by 6 bases; bases with no gene match: 5. The CDR3, as DNA: TGTGCCAGCTCCCCAGGACAGGCCTCTGGAAACACCATATATTTT. It is translated as CASSPGQASGNTIYF.

The rearrangement links TRBV7-2 to TRBJ1-5; 7 nucleotides agree with TRBD1. The CDR3 is 15 residues long. Germline V gene lookup returns CDR1 SGHTA and CDR2 FQGNSA. V shed 5 bases, J shed 5 bases, and the junction held 9 bases outside the gene matches. The CDR3 sequence is CASSLGGTAHQPQHF. The DNA of the CDR3 is TGTGCCAGCAGCCTAGGAGGGACAGCCCATCAGCCCCAGCATTTT.

The chain links TRBV28 to TRBJ1-6, with 7 bases matching TRBD1. The CDR3 extends over 15 amino acids. With 5 bases clipped from V and 1 base from J, the junction kept 2 bases outside the gene matches. Germline V CDR1 and CDR2: MDHEN, SYDVKM. CDR3 loop: CASSAGGSYNSPLHF. In DNA, the CDR3 is TGTGCCAGCAGTGCAGGGGGATCCTATAATTCACCCCTCCACTTT.

V and J are TRBV7-2 and TRBJ2-1, with TRBD1 matching over 8 bases. J lost 15 bases, V lost 1 base, and 8 bases had no gene match. Germline CDR1 is SGHTA and CDR2 is FQGNSA. This CDR3 comprises 13 residues. The CDR3 reads CASSLEYPGGLFF. CDR3 in DNA: TGTGCCAGCAGCTTAGAGTATCCAGGGGGCTTGTTCTTC. The whole variable domain, remainder taken from reference TRBV7-2 and TRBJ2-1, is GAGVSQSPSNKVTEKGKDVELRCDPISGHTALYWYRQSLGQGLEFLIYFQGNSAPDKSGLPSDRFSAERTGGSVSTLTIQRTQQEDSAVYLCASSLEYPGGLFFGPGTRLTVL.

The rearrangement uses TRBV5-8 and TRBJ1-4; D is perhaps TRBD1 (5 bases). V was trimmed by 1 base and J by 7 bases, leaving 14 bases between them. Germline V gene data show CDR1 as SGHTS and CDR2 as YDEGEE. The CDR3 consists of 15 residues. CDR3 loop: CASSLIPTGGEKLFF. CDR3 DNA: TGTGCCAGCAGCTTGATTCCAACTGGGGGTGAAAAACTGTTTTTT.

The chain has TRBV6-4 and TRBJ2-3; 7 nucleotides align to TRBD2. V was pared by 2 bases and J by 9 bases, with 8 bases of the junction left unmatched. Germline CDR1 MRHNA, CDR2 SNTAGT. The CDR3 consists of 14 residues. CDR3 sequence: CASSDDPTSSTQYF. Written as DNA, the CDR3 is TGTGCCAGCAGTGACGATCCGACTAGCTCGACGCAGTATTTT.

The chain uses TRBV4-1 and TRBJ2-5, with TRBD2 matching over 12 bases. V was pared by 4 bases and J by 4 bases, with 4 bases of the junction left unmatched. Looked up from germline, CDR1 is MGHRA and CDR2 is YSYEKL. This CDR3 is 15 amino acids long. The CDR3 DNA reads as TGCGCCAGCAGCCCCCTAGCGGGGGGGCCAGAGACCCAGTACTTC. Translation: CASSPLAGGPETQYF.

The V gene is TRBV28, the J gene TRBJ1-5; D might be TRBD1 (5 bases). CDR3 length: 13 amino acids. Germline CDR1 and CDR2: MDHEN and SYDVKM. Trimming stripped 5 bases from V and 4 bases from J, with 9 bases between. Here the CDR3 reads CASSGGLNQPQHF. CDR3 sequence (DNA): TGTGCCAGCAGTGGGGGACTTAATCAGCCCCAGCATTTT.

The genes are TRBV11-2 and TRBJ2-7; 9 bases line up with TRBD2. V was clipped by 3 bases and J by 7 bases; unmatched bases: 10. This CDR3 has 15 residues. CDR1 is SGHAT, CDR2 FQNNGV, per germline. This CDR3 reads CASSLRIAGVGEQYV. In DNA form, the CDR3 reads TGTGCCAGCAGCTTGAGGATAGCGGGAGTGGGGGAGCAGTACGTC.